Listed below are T cell receptor beta chains from one sample, sequenced in a study of CD8 T cells in Susac syndrome. MiXCR, run by TCRdb on the immunoSEQ multiplex PCR reads, gives a single entry per CDR3 protein. This table has tens of thousands of distinct CDR3 sequences, about 93% appearing once. The specimen was CD4+ T cells from PBMCs. Receptors were obtained from a human donor with Susac syndrome. CDR3s include the opening cysteine and the closing phenylalanine or tryptophan. The D gene is left open where the match is weak. Clone sizes are given selectively: once, few, many, or a class where the clone is expanded.

v_gene	j_gene	abundance	d_gene	CDR3nt	CDR3aa
TRBV30	TRBJ1-5	.	.	TGTGCCTGGAGTGTCGATCTTAATCAGCCCCAGCATTTT	CAWSVDLNQPQHF
TRBV13	TRBJ2-6	once	.	TGTGCCAGCAGCTTAGCGCTGCGGGAATCGGGGCTCTCTGGGGCCAACGTCCTGACTTTC	CASSLALRESGLSGANVLTF
TRBV5-1	TRBJ2-3	.	.	TGCGCCAGCAGCTTGGGGGGGCAGCGGGGAGATACGCAGTATTTT	CASSLGGQRGDTQYF
TRBV5-1	TRBJ1-2	.	.	TGCGCCAGCAGCTTTCCCGGGGCCCTCTATCGCTTC	CASSFPGALYRF
TRBV9	TRBJ1-2	.	.	TGTGCCAGCAGCGCGACCGGGACACTGTATGGCTACACCTTC	CASSATGTLYGYTF
TRBV28	TRBJ2-7	.	.	TGTGCCATTGGGCACTACGAGCAGTACTTC	CAIGHYEQYF
TRBV6-1	TRBJ2-2	once	.	TGTGCCAGCAGTGAAAGGCAGGGAGGTACCACCGGGGAGCTGTTTTTT	CASSERQGGTTGELFF
TRBV12-3/TRBV12-4	TRBJ1-3	.	.	TGTGCCAGCAGTTTAGGCCAGGGGTATGGGAACACCATATATTTT	CASSLGQGYGNTIYF
TRBV12-3/TRBV12-4	TRBJ2-3	.	TRBD2	TGTGCCAGCAGTTTTCTAGCGGGGGGCGAGACAGATACGCAGTATTTT	CASSFLAGGETDTQYF
TRBV5-1	TRBJ2-1	.	.	TGCGCCAGCGCCAGTTTAGCGGAGGATGAGCAGTTCTTC	CASASLAEDEQFF
TRBV7-2	TRBJ2-3	.	TRBD2	TGTGCCAGCAGCTTAGACGGGACTAGCGGGGGAGATACGCAGTATTTT	CASSLDGTSGGDTQYF
TRBV7-2	TRBJ1-1	.	.	TGTGCCAGCAGCTTTGGGGGGAGGCCTGAAGCTTTCTTT	CASSFGGRPEAFF
TRBV30	TRBJ2-1	.	.	TGTGCCTGGAGTGTCAGGGGCGGAGAGCAGTTCTTC	CAWSVRGGEQFF
TRBV11-2	TRBJ1-1	.	.	TGTGCCAGCAGCTTAAGGTTGGGCCAGGGGTATGACACTGAAGCTTTCTTT	CASSLRLGQGYDTEAFF
TRBV12-3/TRBV12-4	TRBJ2-2	.	TRBD1	TGTGCCAGCAGCAGGGGGCTAGGAGGGGAGCTGTTTTTT	CASSRGLGGELFF
TRBV20-1	TRBJ1-4	.	.	TGCAGTGCTAGAGGAGAAGGAAATTGGGAAAAACTGTTTTTT	CSARGEGNWEKLFF
TRBV7-8	TRBJ1-4	.	.	TGTGCCAGCAGCCGTCGGATGGAAAAACTGTTTTTT	CASSRRMEKLFF
TRBV18	TRBJ2-6	.	.	TGTGCCAGCTCACCACTTCCAGGGACTGGGGCCAACGTCCTGACTTTC	CASSPLPGTGANVLTF
TRBV5-4	TRBJ1-2	.	TRBD1	TGTGCCAGCAGGACCGGGACAGAGGGAGGCTACACCTTC	CASRTGTEGGYTF
TRBV3-1	TRBJ2-6	.	.	TGTGCCAGCAGACGGGACGCCTCTAGCTCTGGGGCCAACGTCCTGACTTTC	CASRRDASSSGANVLTF
TRBV9	TRBJ1-3	.	.	TGTGCCAGCAGCCGGCAGGAGGGAAACACCATATATTTT	CASSRQEGNTIYF
TRBV20-1	TRBJ2-5	.	.	TGCAGTGCTGGGGCCGTGGAGGGGACCCAGTACTTC	CSAGAVEGTQYF
TRBV29-1	TRBJ1-2	.	.	TGCAGCGTTGAACAAGATTATGGCTACACCTTC	CSVEQDYGYTF